What follows are 15 T cell receptor beta chains derived from one specimen sequenced in a study of alternative splicing in chronic myeloid leukemia remission. Study details: Trial remission samples were taken at major or complete molecular response, at 12 or 24 months.

Libraries were built from poly-A-enriched mRNA from around 950 ng total RNA. Reprocessing the bulk RNA-seq reads, TCRdb reports a single entry for every CDR3 protein and omits DNA. The data show roughly 570 distinct CDR3 sequences, more than 90% seen once. Sequencing used PBMCs or total blood leukocytes (not recorded which), obtained during remission. The receptors were gathered from an adult with chronic myeloid leukemia.

The chain recombines TRBV18 with TRBJ1-1; TCRdb lists TRBD1, though no DNA is available to test this call. Per the germline V gene, CDR1 is KGHSH and CDR2 is LQKENI. The CDR3 totals 16 residues. The CDR3 protein is CASSPYGQGSLTEAFF.

The V gene is TRBV4-2, the J gene TRBJ2-7; with no DNA, the TCRdb D assignment of TRBD2 cannot be verified. The CDR3 extends over 15 amino acids. Per germline, CDR1 LGHNA and CDR2 YNFKEQ. CDR3 sequence reads: CASSQEAGGVGEQYF.

The chain joins TRBV6-1 to TRBJ2-1; TCRdb designates TRBD2, a call that cannot be tested without DNA. Germline V CDR1 and CDR2: MNHNS, SASEGT. This CDR3 spans 15 amino acids. The CDR3 loop is CASSERRSSYNEQFF.

V usage is TRBV5-1 and J usage is TRBJ2-1; TCRdb's D call of TRBD1 is untestable without DNA. Germline V gene sequence: CDR1 SGHRS, CDR2 YFSETQ. This CDR3 is built from 14 residues. CDR3 protein: CASVRDSSYNEQFF.

The chain joins TRBV15 to TRBJ2-5; the TCRdb D gene call, TRBD2, has no DNA to confirm it. Looked up from germline, CDR1 is LNHNV and CDR2 is YYDKDF (reference sequence). The length of the CDR3 is 18 residues. CDR3 amino acids: CATSSDNFGTAYQETQYF.

In its sample, this clonotype was seen once. The V call is TRBV6-5, the J call TRBJ2-1; TCRdb lists TRBD2, though no DNA is available to test this call. CDR1 is MNHEY, CDR2 SVGAGI, per germline. There are 15 residues in the CDR3. The CDR3 spells CASSSSGGPYNEQFF.

V usage is TRBV3-1 and J usage is TRBJ1-3. The CDR3 totals 16 residues. The germline CDR1 and CDR2 sequences are LGHDT and YNNKEL (reference sequence). The CDR3 sequence is CASSQDLPNSGNTIYF.

The V gene is TRBV12-3 or TRBV12-4, the J gene TRBJ1-1. The CDR3 is 13 residues long. CDR3 sequence: CASSLGVYTEAFF.

The chain uses TRBV6-2 or TRBV6-3 and TRBJ1-5. Germline V gene lookup returns CDR1 MNHEY and CDR2 SVGEGT. This CDR3 is 14 amino acids long. CDR3 in amino acids: CASSYPARGQPQHF.

This clonotype was seen just once. This chain joins TRBV5-1 and TRBJ2-3; TCRdb's D call of TRBD2 is untestable without DNA. Germline assignment: CDR1 SGHRS and CDR2 YFSETQ. This CDR3 has 13 amino acids. The CDR3 reads CASSAGTGRTQYF.

V usage is TRBV7-2 and J usage is TRBJ2-1; TCRdb indicates TRBD2, and absent DNA this call remains unverified. The CDR3 extends over 13 amino acids. CDR1 and CDR2 from the germline V gene are SGHTA and FQGNSA. The CDR3 here is CASPAGAYNEQFF.

The chain carries TRBV25/OR9-2 and TRBJ1-2. TRBV25/OR9-2 is a pseudogene. The CDR3 totals 16 residues. The CDR3 here is CASSESEGAPVKGYTF.

The chain couples TRBV3-1 to TRBJ1-1. The V gene's germline CDR1 is LGHDT and CDR2 YNNKEL (reference sequence). This CDR3 region has 15 residues. CDR3 amino acids: CASSLGGQPNTEAFF.

The chain links TRBV9 to TRBJ2-2; without DNA, the TCRdb call of TRBD2 cannot be checked. CDR3 length equals 17 residues. CDR1 SGDLS and CDR2 YYNGEE come from the germline V gene. CDR3 amino acids: CASSVELSGQDTGELFF.

The rearrangement links TRBV20-1 to TRBJ2-3; TCRdb reports TRBD2, a call that lacks DNA to check it against. The CDR3 runs 16 residues. Germline assignment: CDR1 DFQATT and CDR2 SNEGSKA (reference sequence). CDR3 amino acids: CSARPNSGMLTDTQYF.